These 31 T cell receptor beta chains came from one sample sequenced in a study of blood T cell repertoires in COVID-19 (dated by TCRdb to about 2020). The library was prepared using the immunoSEQ multiplex PCR assay. TCRdb took over this immuneACCESS table, retaining in-frame rearrangements with V and J assigned. Such tables are incomplete; in checked studies, under half of the missing clones stem from an unresolved V gene, and the remainder is unexplained. Counted in this sample were 160,000 or so clones; approximately 82% of them appeared once. Nearly 10% of the sample belongs to the ten largest clones. The source material was peripheral blood. These TCRs come from a woman aged 45-65 years with acute or convalescent COVID-19.

The rearrangement joins TRBV2 to TRBJ1-4; a possible D gene is TRBD1 (6 bases). This CDR3 is built from 13 residues. The germline gives CDR1 SNHLY, CDR2 FYNNEI. Deletions cut 4 bases from V and 6 bases from J, with 9 bases between. The CDR3 region is CASSVWTDEKLFF. CDR3 in DNA: TGTGCCAGCAGTGTTTGGACAGATGAAAAACTGTTTTTT.

V is TRBV7-9 and J is TRBJ1-3; a weak D match, TRBD1 (5 bases). Germline V gene lookup returns CDR1 SEHNR and CDR2 FQNEAQ (reference sequence). V lost 5 bases and J 8 bases, leaving 16 bases between the germline ends. The CDR3 is made up of 14 amino acids. As DNA, the CDR3 is TGTGCCAGCAGCCGACCCATCCCGGGGGACACCATATATTTT. Amino acid sequence: CASSRPIPGDTIYF.

The chain carries TRBV10-2 and TRBJ1-6, with a tentative D call TRBD1 (6 bases). Trimming left V 2 bases short and J 6 bases short, with 8 bases between. The CDR3 sequence is 14 residues long. The V gene's germline CDR1 is WSHSY and CDR2 SAAADI. The CDR3, as DNA: TGCGCCAGCAGTGAGGTGGACAGTAATTCACCCCTCCACTTT. Translation gives CASSEVDSNSPLHF.

V is TRBV2 and J is TRBJ2-5; a weak D match, TRBD1 (5 bases). The germline gives CDR1 SNHLY, CDR2 FYNNEI. There are 16 residues in the CDR3. Trimming left V 7 bases short and J 1 base short, with 19 bases between. The CDR3 loop is CASNNPAGQGQETQYF. CDR3 nucleotide sequence: TGTGCCAGCAATAACCCGGCAGGGCAGGGCCAAGAGACCCAGTACTTC.

This clone was observed at least ten times. The chain uses TRBV5-1 and TRBJ1-2; 9 bases line up with TRBD1. The V segment lost 4 bases and the J segment 2 bases; nucleotides outside the gene matches: 6. The CDR3 is 15 residues long. The germline gives CDR1 SGHRS, CDR2 YFSETQ. The CDR3 sequence is CASSHGTGKNYGYTF. DNA of the CDR3: TGCGCCAGCAGCCACGGGACAGGGAAGAACTATGGCTACACCTTC.

This chain uses TRBV28 with TRBJ1-1; the D is unclear. Per the germline V gene, CDR1 is MDHEN and CDR2 is SYDVKM. Trimming shortened V by 2 bases and J by 0 bases, and 10 bases separated the two germline ends. The CDR3 spans 15 residues. The CDR3 DNA sequence: TGTGCCAGCAGTTTAGTGAATCGGGTGAACACTGAAGCTTTCTTT. Protein product: CASSLVNRVNTEAFF.

This chain links TRBV2 with TRBJ2-5; perhaps TRBD2 as D (6 bases). CDR1 and CDR2 from the germline V gene are SNHLY and FYNNEI. The germline V and J ends were trimmed by 7 bases and 1 base, with 13 bases remaining between them. This CDR3 contains 14 residues. The CDR3 nucleotides are TGTGCCAGCAACGCTGGTAGCGGCCAAGAGACCCAGTACTTC. Translated: CASNAGSGQETQYF.

V gene TRBV9 combines with J gene TRBJ1-1; TRBD1 matches at 9 bases. V shed 4 bases, J shed 6 bases, and the junction held 10 bases outside the gene matches. CDR1 is SGDLS, CDR2 YYNGEE, per germline. The length of the CDR3 is 15 residues. The CDR3 sequence is CASSLMPGQGSEAFF. The CDR3 DNA is TGTGCCAGCAGCCTCATGCCGGGACAGGGATCTGAAGCTTTCTTT. Full variable domain (outside the CDR3, taken from reference TRBV9 and TRBJ1-1): DSGVTQTPKHLITATGQRVTLRCSPRSGDLSVYWYQQSLDQGLQFLIQYYNGEERAKGNILERFSAQQFPDLHSELNLSSLELGDSALYFCASSLMPGQGSEAFFGQGTRLTVV.

V and J are TRBV4-2 and TRBJ2-3, with 7 nucleotides matching TRBD2. V lost 2 bases and J lost 2; bases outside the gene matches: 10. This CDR3 contains 17 residues. Germline V gene lookup returns CDR1 LGHNA and CDR2 YNFKEQ. The CDR3 sequence: CASSQRFLGGATDTQYF. The DNA for the CDR3 is TGTGCCAGCAGCCAAAGGTTCTTGGGAGGGGCCACAGATACGCAGTATTTT.

This clone has only a few counts. The chain combines TRBV11-2 with TRBJ2-3, with TRBD2 identical over 7 bases. Germline V gene data show CDR1 as SGHAT and CDR2 as FQNNGV. The CDR3 is 15 residues long. The V segment lost 3 bases and the J segment 0 bases; nucleotides outside the gene matches: 3. The CDR3 nucleotides read TGTGCCAGCAGCTTTCGGCGGGAGAGCACAGATACGCAGTATTTT. Translation gives CASSFRRESTDTQYF.

The chain is built from TRBV7-3 and TRBJ2-1; D unresolved. There are 13 residues in the CDR3. Trimming shortened V by 2 bases and J by 9 bases, and 11 bases separated the two germline ends. CDR1 and CDR2 from the germline V gene are SGHTA and FQGTGA. The chain's CDR3 is CASSLLRSGEQFF. In nucleotides, the CDR3 is TGTGCCAGCAGCTTACTTCGATCGGGTGAGCAGTTCTTC.

V gene TRBV9 combines with J gene TRBJ1-2; 9 bases line up with TRBD1. The J segment lost 3 bases and the V segment lost 3 bases, leaving 15 bases of the junction unmatched. Germline V gene data show CDR1 as SGDLS and CDR2 as YYNGEE. This CDR3 comprises 18 residues. The CDR3 protein is CASSEAHQGGTGYYGYTF. CDR3 bases: TGTGCCAGCAGCGAAGCCCATCAGGGGGGGACAGGGTACTATGGCTACACCTTC.

The sample holds a few counts of this clone. The V call is TRBV4-1, the J call TRBJ2-7; 7 nucleotides line up with TRBD1. Germline loops: CDR1 MGHRA, CDR2 YSYEKL. The V and J ends lost 6 bases and 2 bases, in that order; junction bases with no gene match: 10. The CDR3 loop spans 15 amino acids. Here the CDR3 DNA reads TGCGCCAGCAGGCTCCTCCGGGACAGTGCCTACGAGCAGTACTTC. Residues: CASRLLRDSAYEQYF.

The gene calls are TRBV7-9 and TRBJ1-2; D is perhaps TRBD1 (6 bases). Trimming left V 5 bases short and J 1 base short, with 17 bases between. From germline, CDR1 is SEHNR and CDR2 FQNEAQ (reference sequence). This CDR3 has 16 residues. The CDR3 is CASSAKQGPDNYGYTF. CDR3 in DNA: TGTGCCAGCAGCGCGAAACAGGGTCCAGATAACTATGGCTACACCTTC.

J is TRBJ1-2 and V is TRBV6-5; the D gene is possibly TRBD1 (5 bases). This CDR3 comprises 14 residues. From germline, CDR1 is MNHEY and CDR2 SVGAGI. V lost 4 bases, J lost 0 bases, and 9 bases lay in between. This CDR3 reads CASSLGQANYGYTF. In DNA, the CDR3 is TGTGCCAGCAGTTTGGGGCAAGCTAACTATGGCTACACCTTC.

The table lists this clone with many counts. Compared with germline, one end of the junction differs, possibly owing to a read error. The rearrangement uses TRBV2 and TRBJ1-2; 7 bases agree with TRBD1. Germline V gene data show CDR1 as SNHLY and CDR2 as FYNNEI. The CDR3 runs 12 residues. The CDR3: CASSVGTERICF. The CDR3 DNA is TGTGCCAGCAGTGTAGGGACAGAAAGAATCTGCTTC.

This chain connects TRBV15 to TRBJ1-4, with D possibly matching TRBD1 (6 bases). With 5 bases removed from V and 4 bases from J, the gap between germline ends came to 17 bases. From germline, CDR1 is LNHNV and CDR2 YYDKDF (reference sequence). The CDR3 spans 16 residues. CDR3 nucleotide sequence: TGTGCCACCAGCGCGGAACTTGGGGGCTTTAATGAAAAACTGTTTTTT. Its protein is CATSAELGGFNEKLFF.

The rearrangement links TRBV5-1 to TRBJ2-5; D is perhaps TRBD2 (6 bases). Deletions cut 4 bases from V and 8 bases from J, with 18 bases between. This CDR3 is 14 amino acids long. Per germline, CDR1 SGHRS and CDR2 YFSETQ. CDR3 DNA: TGCGCCAGCAGCATTTCCGGGACTCGAGAAACCCAGTACTTC. Protein: CASSISGTRETQYF.

The chain carries TRBV11-2 and TRBJ2-2; TRBD1 is a possible D gene (5 bases). The CDR3 loop spans 15 amino acids. The V and J ends lost 2 bases and 3 bases respectively, with 10 bases between them. The germline V gene encodes CDR1 SGHAT and CDR2 FQNNGV. CDR3 protein: CASSLSVGDTGELFF. The CDR3, as DNA: TGTGCCAGCAGCTTATCCGTAGGGGACACCGGGGAGCTGTTTTTT. Full variable domain (missing parts from reference TRBV11-2 and TRBJ2-2): EAGVAQSPRYKIIEKRQSVAFWCNPISGHATLYWYQQILGQGPKLLIQFQNNGVVDDSQLPKDRFSAERLKGVDSTLKIQPAKLEDSAVYLCASSLSVGDTGELFFGEGSRLTVL.

This CDR3 is CASSVQANTEAFF. DNA for the CDR3: TGTGCCAGCAGCGTCCAAGCGAACACTGAAGCTTTCTTT. The chain links TRBV6-4 to TRBJ1-1; no clear D. Germline CDR1 is MRHNA and CDR2 is SNTAGT. The CDR3 covers 13 residues. Trimming left V 6 bases short and J 1 base short, with 9 bases between.

V gene TRBV5-1 combines with J gene TRBJ1-1; 7 bases are a match to TRBD1. V gave up 5 bases and J gave up 4 bases; unmatched junction bases: 5. CDR1 is SGHRS and CDR2 is YFSETQ in the germline V gene. This CDR3 comprises 13 residues. The CDR3 DNA is TGCGCCAGCAGTGAGACAGGGATCACTGAAGCTTTCTTT. It specifies CASSETGITEAFF. The variable domain in full, completed from reference TRBV5-1 and TRBJ1-1, reads KAGVTQTPRYLIKTRGQQVTLSCSPISGHRSVSWYQQTPGQGLQFLFEYFSETQRNKGNFPGRFSGRQFSNSRSEMNVSTLELGDSALYLCASSETGITEAFFGQGTRLTVV.

This chain joins TRBV7-3 and TRBJ2-2, with a possible D match to TRBD2 (5 bases). V gave up 2 bases and J gave up 2 bases, with 12 bases separating them. From germline, CDR1 is SGHTA and CDR2 FQGTGA. The CDR3 is made up of 16 amino acids. CDR3 residues: CASSLEIGRNTGELFF. CDR3 nucleotides: TGTGCCAGCAGCTTAGAAATAGGGAGAAACACCGGGGAGCTGTTTTTT.

The J gene is TRBJ1-2, the V gene TRBV5-8; 7 bases agree with TRBD1. Germline V gene sequence: CDR1 SGHTS, CDR2 YDEGEE. The length of the CDR3 is 14 residues. V gave up 6 bases and J gave up 4 bases; unmatched junction bases: 9. The CDR3 coding sequence is TGTGCCAGCACCTTAGGACAGGCGGCCTATGGCTACACCTTC. Translated, it gives CASTLGQAAYGYTF.

The chain joins TRBV4-2 to TRBJ1-6; no firm D call. V was cut by 0 bases and J by 7 bases, with 4 bases left in between. The CDR3 loop spans 13 amino acids. In germline, CDR1 is LGHNA, CDR2 YNFKEQ. Here the CDR3 DNA reads TGTGCCAGCAGCCAAGATCTGAATTCACCCCTCCACTTT. Encoded protein: CASSQDLNSPLHF.

This chain connects TRBV5-6 to TRBJ1-5; D not certain. This CDR3 has 17 residues. V was cut by 1 base and J by 2 bases, with 16 bases left in between. Germline CDR1 is SGHDT and CDR2 is YYEEEE. CDR3 in DNA: TGTGCCAGCAGCTTGCTACGGGAAGGCATACGCAATCAGCCCCAGCATTTT. Translating gives CASSLLREGIRNQPQHF.

The rearrangement uses TRBV20-1 and TRBJ1-5; 9 bases align to TRBD1. Germline trimming cut 3 bases from V and 2 bases from J; bases unmatched to any gene: 8. Germline loops: CDR1 DFQATT, CDR2 SNEGSKA (reference sequence). The CDR3 runs to 16 residues. In DNA form, the CDR3 reads TGCAGTGCTAGTCCTCCGGGACAGGGACGCAATCAGCCCCAGCATTTT. It translates to CSASPPGQGRNQPQHF.

The chain employs TRBV7-2 and TRBJ1-2, with 7 bases aligning to TRBD1. Germline assignment: CDR1 SGHTA and CDR2 FQGNSA. The CDR3 totals 16 residues. With V trimmed by 4 bases and J by 0 bases, 8 bases remained unmatched. For the CDR3, the DNA is TGTGCCAGCAGCTCAAGTCCGGGACAGTCTAACTATGGCTACACCTTC. Translating gives CASSSSPGQSNYGYTF.

The chain recombines TRBV19 with TRBJ1-3; D not resolved. CDR3 length equals 16 residues. The germline V gene has CDR1 LNHDA and CDR2 SQIVND (reference sequence). V was shortened by 6 bases and J by 0 bases, with 15 bases between the two germline ends. CDR3 region: CASSDWRGPSGNTIYF. Written as DNA, the CDR3 is TGTGCCAGTAGCGACTGGCGAGGCCCCTCTGGAAACACCATATATTTT.

The V and J genes are TRBV6-1 and TRBJ2-7, with D possibly matching TRBD1 (6 bases). Trimming cost V 3 bases and J 0 bases, with 9 bases left between them. The CDR3 is 14 residues long. The germline V gene encodes CDR1 MNHNS and CDR2 SASEGT. The CDR3 nucleotides read TGTGCCAGCAGTGAGCAGGGGAGCTCCTACGAGCAGTACTTC. This translates into CASSEQGSSYEQYF.

The rearrangement uses TRBV29-1 and TRBJ2-3; a possible D gene is TRBD1 (5 bases). The germline CDR1 and CDR2 sequences are SQVTM and ANQGSEA. Trimming took off 2 bases at V and 13 bases at J, with 19 bases between the two ends. The CDR3 sequence is 13 residues long. This CDR3 is CSVEWAKGRAKYF. In nucleotides, the CDR3 is TGCAGCGTTGAATGGGCTAAAGGCAGGGCGAAGTATTTT.

V and J are TRBV5-4 and TRBJ2-2; TRBD1 matches at 9 bases. The length of the CDR3 is 16 residues. Losses at the gene ends were 4 bases for V and 6 bases for J; bases not matched to a gene: 10. The germline V gene encodes CDR1 SGHNT and CDR2 YYREEE (reference sequence). The DNA for the CDR3 is TGTGCCAGCAGCGATCCCCGGGACAGGGTCCCCGGGGAGCTGTTTTTT. Encoded protein: CASSDPRDRVPGELFF.